This is a list of T cell receptor beta chains from one sample in a study of cytomegalovirus exposure and HLA in healthy donors. Profiling relied on immunoSEQ multiplex PCR, and the TCRdb table lists in-frame clones only, not all of them. Counted here are approximately 100,000 clones, about two thirds occurring once; the ten biggest clones make up about 2.8%. Sequenced input: PBMCs. The origin of the receptors is a female donor in good health and CMV-seronegative. The CDR3 runs from the conserved cysteine through the conserved F or W. Fields, in order: CDR3 DNA, CDR3 protein, D gene, V gene, J gene, clone size. D genes are given only for firm matches. Clone size, where shown, is once, few, many, or a class for clones that have expanded.

CDR3nt: TGTGCCAGCAGCTTAGCGGCCCATTATAGCAATCAGCCCCAGCATTTT; CDR3aa: CASSLAAHYSNQPQHF; d_gene: NA; v_gene: TRBV7-2; j_gene: TRBJ1-5; abundance: NA
CDR3nt: TGTGCCAGCAGTCTCGGGACTAGCGGGAGTGCTGAGCAGTTCTTC; CDR3aa: CASSLGTSGSAEQFF; d_gene: TRBD2; v_gene: TRBV27; j_gene: TRBJ2-1; abundance: NA
CDR3nt: TGTGCCAGTAGTATAGGGGGGGCAGGGGGCCAAGAGACCCAGTACTTC; CDR3aa: CASSIGGAGGQETQYF; d_gene: NA; v_gene: TRBV19; j_gene: TRBJ2-5; abundance: few
CDR3nt: TGTGCTTGTACCGGGGGGTTTGAGACCCAGTACTTC; CDR3aa: CACTGGFETQYF; d_gene: TRBD2; v_gene: TRBV2; j_gene: TRBJ2-5; abundance: NA
CDR3nt: TGTGCCTGGAGTGGCGGGGTCGGCGGCAGCTCCTACAATGAGCAGTTCTTC; CDR3aa: CAWSGGVGGSSYNEQFF; d_gene: NA; v_gene: TRBV30; j_gene: TRBJ2-1; abundance: NA
CDR3nt: TGTGCCAGCAGCGGGACAGAGTACGAGCAGTACTTC; CDR3aa: CASSGTEYEQYF; d_gene: TRBD1; v_gene: TRBV6-6; j_gene: TRBJ2-7; abundance: NA
CDR3nt: TGTGCCAGCAGCTTAGATAGGCGGGAGGCAGCAGATACGCAGTATTTT; CDR3aa: CASSLDRREAADTQYF; d_gene: TRBD2; v_gene: TRBV11-3; j_gene: TRBJ2-3; abundance: NA
CDR3nt: TGTGCCAGCAGTTATCCGGGACAGGGCATTGAAAAACTGTTTTTT; CDR3aa: CASSYPGQGIEKLFF; d_gene: TRBD1; v_gene: TRBV5-8; j_gene: TRBJ1-4; abundance: few
CDR3nt: TGTGCCAGCAGCTATACGACAGGCTACACCGGGGAGCTGTTTTTT; CDR3aa: CASSYTTGYTGELFF; d_gene: NA; v_gene: TRBV7-8; j_gene: TRBJ2-2; abundance: few
CDR3nt: TGTGCCAGCAGTCGACAGGGGGGCGCGGAGACCCAGTACTTC; CDR3aa: CASSRQGGAETQYF; d_gene: TRBD1; v_gene: TRBV7-2; j_gene: TRBJ2-5; abundance: NA
CDR3nt: TGTGCCAGCAGCGACTCTAGCGGGAGGGTTGAGCAGTTCTTC; CDR3aa: CASSDSSGRVEQFF; d_gene: TRBD2; v_gene: TRBV7-2; j_gene: TRBJ2-1; abundance: NA
CDR3nt: TGTGCCAGCAGCCCCCGACTAGCGGGAGGGTACGAGCAGTACTTC; CDR3aa: CASSPRLAGGYEQYF; d_gene: TRBD2; v_gene: TRBV11-2; j_gene: TRBJ2-7; abundance: NA
CDR3nt: TGTGCCAGCAGCTCCCCGGGACAGGGCGGCGGGGAGCTGTTTTTT; CDR3aa: CASSSPGQGGGELFF; d_gene: TRBD1; v_gene: TRBV6-6; j_gene: TRBJ2-2; abundance: NA
CDR3nt: TGTGCCAGCTCGGGACAGACAACTCCCTCTGGGGCCAACGTCCTGACTTTC; CDR3aa: CASSGQTTPSGANVLTF; d_gene: TRBD1; v_gene: TRBV10-3; j_gene: TRBJ2-6; abundance: NA
CDR3nt: TGCGCCAGCAGCCAAGAACAGGAAAGAGGCTATGGCTACACCTTC; CDR3aa: CASSQEQERGYGYTF; d_gene: NA; v_gene: TRBV4-1; j_gene: TRBJ1-2; abundance: NA
CDR3nt: TGTGCCAGCAGCTTGGCCGGTAGAGGCGGGGGGCGTCAGCCCCAGCATTTT; CDR3aa: CASSLAGRGGGRQPQHF; d_gene: NA; v_gene: TRBV5-5; j_gene: TRBJ1-5; abundance: NA
CDR3nt: TGTGCTAGTGGTTTGGGAGAGTACAATGAGCAGTTCTTC; CDR3aa: CASGLGEYNEQFF; d_gene: NA; v_gene: TRBV12-5; j_gene: TRBJ2-1; abundance: NA